The T cell receptor (beta chain) under discussion was sequenced for a study of CD8 T cells in ankylosing spondylitis. Study observations and caveats: There were earlier reports of some motif variants in reactive arthritis synovial fluid and blood. Disease-linked clones bore a CD8+ phenotype, appearing relatively rarely in peripheral blood. A motif in TCR beta, a set of under ten highly homologous variants, appeared characteristic of ankylosing spondylitis blood. Matched synovial fluid from ankylosing spondylitis patients was reported to be enriched for disease-linked clones.

Note on this clonotype: Its antigen is undetermined.

Each TCR beta library was made by quantitative 5'-RACE that incorporated molecular barcodes. Each CDR3 protein gets one entry after TCRdb re-called the 5' RACE reads with MiXCR. The sample consists of hundreds of thousands of distinct CDR3 sequences, roughly 13% of them appearing once. Specimen: blood, either unsorted or a sorted T cell fraction (not recorded which). The clonotype was recovered from a male donor with ankylosing spondylitis.

CDR3 amino acids: CSVDGTEVNYGYTF. The CDR3 bases are TGCAGCGTTGATGGCACTGAAGTTAACTATGGCTACACCTTC. V and J are TRBV29-1 and TRBJ1-2; D is unresolved. The CDR3 has 14 residues. Looked up from germline, CDR1 is SQVTM and CDR2 is ANQGSEA. V shed 3 bases and J shed 1 base, with 12 bases lying between them.